This T cell receptor (beta chain) was obtained from a study of blood T cell repertoires in COVID-19. Study summary: Collection of acute and convalescent COVID-19 samples took place in the United States, Italy and Spain. T cells, B-cell-depleted T cells, or PBMCs provided the cDNA or gDNA that served as material.

As originally analysed: Reference gene primer amplification gave estimated nucleated cell counts. The data were produced by immunoSEQ multiplex PCR, yet TCRdb's version contains in-frame clones alone and is incomplete. Clone size and V and J calls were adopted from that table, with D and trimming inferred from the DNA. The repertoire has about 100,000 clones, 80% to 95% of them found once; the top ten carry roughly 1.9%. Germline V gene sequence: CDR1 SEHNR, CDR2 FQNEAQ (reference sequence). V was shortened by 5 bases and J by 4 bases, with 19 bases between the two germline ends. This CDR3 has 16 residues.

Sequenced: peripheral blood. The rearrangement uses TRBV7-9 and TRBJ2-3; no reliable D call. The clonotype originates from a man aged 50 to 59 with active COVID-19. The CDR3 reads CASSILQIEIADTQYF. The CDR3 DNA sequence: TGTGCCAGCAGCATACTTCAAATAGAAATCGCAGATACGCAGTATTTT.